This T cell receptor (beta chain) was identified in a study of B cell selection in AIRE deficiency (dated by TCRdb to the late 2010s). Regarding the research as a whole: A comparison of TCRbeta repertoires of sorted blood CD4+ conventional T cells and regulatory T cells was made between AIRE-deficient patients and healthy controls. The TCR-sequenced cohort comprised roughly five AIRE-deficient APECED patients and roughly five healthy control donors. The research as a whole found: Only TCRbeta chains were sequenced, and 36.6% of the Treg sequences shared among healthy donors were also detected in healthy Tconv cells, possibly owing to differing TCRalpha chains. TCRBV gene usage, CDR3 length and TCR diversity in Tconv and Treg cells from AIRE-deficient patients were found to be similar to those in cells from healthy donors. About 33% of Treg TCRbeta sequences shared among healthy donors appeared in patient Tconv cells, suggesting diversion of Treg-biased clones into the Tconv compartment. Among around 3,900 shared Treg TCRbeta sequences, over 30% were shared exclusively among healthy donors and 9.3% exclusively among patients, which suggests that Treg selection is less efficient in the absence of AIRE. Shared Treg sequences had shorter CDR3s, reflecting a bias toward rearrangements with few non-templated nucleotide insertions.

For sorting, conventional CD4 T cells were defined as CD4+CD127+ cells. APECED syndrome was present in the AIRE-deficient patients. Sorting of Tconv and Treg cells intended for TCRbeta sequencing was performed on a FACSAria flow cytometer. Sorted cells were collected into 5-ml round-bottom polystyrene tubes, and dry cell pellets were frozen at -80°C before sequencing. The immunoSEQ platform was used to sequence the TCRbeta chain. In the original analysis: Pooled conventional T cell repertoires yielded about 11x10^4 distinct in-frame TCRbeta sequences from patients and under 150,000 from healthy donors. Treg TCRbeta sequences found in two or more individuals were classed as public, and these public Treg TCRbeta sequences were then looked for in Tconv repertoires. Differences between groups were assessed by Mann-Whitney U tests with Bonferroni-Dunn correction in GraphPad Prism 7.03. Imported from immuneACCESS, the table was reduced by TCRdb to in-frame sequences with V and J called. These copies leave out some clones; in studies compared against another copy, an unresolved V gene accounts for under half, and the cause of the remainder is not known. The V and J calls and the clone size are those of that table, but D and trimming were determined from the DNA. This sample holds some 24,000 clones; roughly 97% were observed only once. Roughly 0.2% of the sample is taken by the ten largest.

As concerns this clone: This clone's antigen is unknown. There are no base qualities to consult, and no much larger clone falls within one base.

Taken from the germline V gene, the CDR1 and CDR2 loops are SGHNT and YENEEA. The CDR3 covers 16 residues, taking in both the cysteine and the phenylalanine. The kept DNA is CDR3 alone, 48 bases in frame from the first base. At the junction V is shortened by 5 bases and J by 7 bases; bases outside the gene matches: 12. The sequencing sample was made of conventional CD4+ T cells sorted from PBMCs. The chain uses TRBV11-3 and TRBJ2-1; TRBD2 fits 9 bases in the junction. The origin of this receptor is a human donor with AIRE deficiency. CDR3 sequence: CASSQMIAGAPNEQFF. DNA sequence: TGTGCCAGCAGCCAAATGATAGCGGGAGCCCCAAATGAGCAGTTCTTC. Beyond the CDR3, the reference TRBV11-3 and TRBJ2-1 genes provide the residues; the full variable domain reads: EAGVVQSPRYKIIEKKQPVAFWCNPISGHNTLYWYLQNLGQGPELLIRYENEEAVDDSQLPKDRFSAERLKGVDSTLKIQPAELGDSAVYLCASSQMIAGAPNEQFFGPGTRLTVL.